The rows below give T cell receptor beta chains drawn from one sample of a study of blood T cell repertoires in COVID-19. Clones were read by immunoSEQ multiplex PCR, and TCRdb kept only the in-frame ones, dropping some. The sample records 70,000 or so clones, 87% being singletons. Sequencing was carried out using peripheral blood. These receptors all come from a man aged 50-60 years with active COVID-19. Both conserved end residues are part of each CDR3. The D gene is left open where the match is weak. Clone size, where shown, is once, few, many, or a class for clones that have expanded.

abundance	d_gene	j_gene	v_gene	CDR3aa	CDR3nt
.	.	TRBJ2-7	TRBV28	CASNDSGAYEQYF	TGTGCCAGTAACGACTCGGGAGCGTACGAGCAGTACTTC
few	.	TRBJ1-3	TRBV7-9	CASIRSGSGNTIYF	TGTGCCAGTATTAGATCGGGCTCTGGAAACACCATATATTTT
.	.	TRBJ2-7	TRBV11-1	CASSPQVLAWDEQYF	TGTGCCAGCAGCCCACAGGTCCTCGCGTGGGACGAGCAGTACTTC
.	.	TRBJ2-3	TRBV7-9	CASSFGGADTQYF	TGTGCCAGCAGCTTTGGGGGCGCAGATACGCAGTATTTT
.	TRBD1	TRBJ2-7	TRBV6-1	CASSETGGQGIYEQYF	TGTGCCAGCAGTGAAACTGGAGGACAGGGGATCTACGAGCAGTACTTC
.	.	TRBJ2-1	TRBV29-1	CSAQKGGKGNEQFF	TGCAGCGCCCAAAAGGGCGGGAAAGGGAATGAGCAGTTCTTC
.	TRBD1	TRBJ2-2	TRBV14	CASSRHRGNTGELFF	TGTGCCAGCAGCCGCCACAGGGGGAACACCGGGGAGCTGTTTTTT
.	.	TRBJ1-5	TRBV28	CASSLQSTHSNQPQHF	TGTGCCAGCAGTTTACAATCGACACATAGCAATCAGCCCCAGCATTTT
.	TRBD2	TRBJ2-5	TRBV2	CASSRLAYQETQYF	TGTGCCAGCAGTCGACTAGCGTACCAAGAGACCCAGTACTTC
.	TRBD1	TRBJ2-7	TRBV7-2	CASSLGQGASEQYF	TGTGCCAGCAGCTTAGGACAGGGGGCGAGCGAGCAGTACTTC
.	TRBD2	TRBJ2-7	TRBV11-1	CASSLGTSGNPSF	TGTGCCAGCAGCCTCGGGACTAGCGGGAATCCCTCGTTC
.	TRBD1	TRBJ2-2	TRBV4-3	CASSQDRVGQGLNTGELFF	TGCGCCAGCAGCCAAGATAGAGTGGGACAGGGGTTAAACACCGGGGAGCTGTTTTTT
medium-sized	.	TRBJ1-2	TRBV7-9	CASSSRESVPYGYTF	TGTGCCAGCAGTTCCCGGGAGTCGGTCCCCTATGGCTACACCTTC
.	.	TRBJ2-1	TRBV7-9	CASSSPFMGGLTNEQFF	TGTGCCAGCAGCTCCCCTTTCATGGGGGGGCTGACCAATGAGCAGTTCTTC
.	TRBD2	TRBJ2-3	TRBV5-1	CASSWGRADTDTQYF	TGCGCCAGCAGCTGGGGGAGGGCCGATACAGATACGCAGTATTTT
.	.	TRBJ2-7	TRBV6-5	CASTEDGGGYEQYF	TGTGCCAGCACCGAGGACGGAGGAGGCTACGAGCAGTACTTC
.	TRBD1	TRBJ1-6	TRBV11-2	CASSGQGNSLTPLHF	TGTGCCAGCAGCGGACAGGGAAACTCTTTGACACCCCTCCACTTT
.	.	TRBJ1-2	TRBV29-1	CSVVRGSLGYGYTF	TGCAGCGTTGTAAGGGGGAGTCTAGGATATGGCTACACCTTC
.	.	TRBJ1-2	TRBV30	CAWDRNSGYTF	TGTGCCTGGGACAGGAATTCTGGCTACACCTTC
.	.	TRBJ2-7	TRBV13	CASSLGFVEQYF	TGTGCCAGCAGCCTAGGCTTTGTAGAGCAGTACTTC
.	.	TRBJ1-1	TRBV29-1	CSVDGSEAFF	TGCAGCGTTGATGGGAGTGAAGCTTTCTTT
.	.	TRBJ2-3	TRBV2	CASIDKSSTDTQYF	TGTGCCAGCATCGACAAGTCTAGCACAGATACGCAGTATTTT
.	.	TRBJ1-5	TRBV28	CASSFGQYNQPQHF	TGTGCCAGCAGTTTCGGACAGTACAATCAGCCCCAGCATTTT
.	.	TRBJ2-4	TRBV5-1	CASSPLAATGAKNIQYF	TGCGCCAGCAGCCCACTGGCCGCCACAGGGGCCAAAAACATTCAGTACTTC
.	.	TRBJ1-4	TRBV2	CASSEGPYDEKLFF	TGTGCCAGCAGTGAGGGGCCCTATGATGAAAAACTGTTTTTT
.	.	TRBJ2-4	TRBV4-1	CASSHGDSRNIQYF	TGCGCCAGCAGCCATGGTGATAGCCGAAACATTCAGTACTTC
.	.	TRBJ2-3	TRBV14	CASSIGSPYYDTQYF	TGTGCCAGCAGTATCGGGTCACCGTACTACGATACGCAGTATTTT
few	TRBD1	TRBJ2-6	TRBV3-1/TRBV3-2	CASSQAGGDVLTF	TGTGCCAGCAGCCAGGCAGGGGGCGACGTCCTGACTTTC
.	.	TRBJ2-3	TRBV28	CASSRGYSTDTQYF	TGTGCCAGCAGTCGGGGTTATAGCACAGATACGCAGTATTTT
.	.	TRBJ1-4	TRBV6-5	CASKGDGEKLFF	TGTGCCAGCAAGGGGGATGGAGAAAAACTGTTTTTT
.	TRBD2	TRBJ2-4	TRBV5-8	CASSLRGGHLAKNIQYF	TGTGCCAGCAGCTTAAGGGGAGGGCACCTAGCCAAAAACATTCAGTACTTC
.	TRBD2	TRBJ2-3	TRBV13	CASSRTSGTDTQYF	TGTGCCAGCAGCCGGACTAGCGGCACAGATACGCAGTATTTT
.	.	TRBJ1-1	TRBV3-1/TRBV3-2	CASSQREGGAEAFF	TGTGCCAGCAGCCAAAGGGAGGGGGGCGCTGAAGCTTTCTTT
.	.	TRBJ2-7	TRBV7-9	CASSLDAGTYEQYF	TGTGCCAGCAGCTTAGACGCGGGCACCTACGAGCAGTACTTC
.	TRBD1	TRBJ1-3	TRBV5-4	CASSQGTDGNTIYF	TGTGCCAGCAGCCAAGGGACAGATGGAAACACCATATATTTT
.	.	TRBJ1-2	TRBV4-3	CASSQDRNPRDYGYTF	TGCGCCAGCAGCCAAGATCGAAACCCTCGGGACTATGGCTACACCTTC
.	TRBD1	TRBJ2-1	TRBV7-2	CASSLYRGRSLPYNEQFF	TGTGCCAGCAGCTTATACAGGGGGCGAAGTCTCCCCTACAATGAGCAGTTCTTC
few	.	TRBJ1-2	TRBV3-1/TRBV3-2	CASSQGGLYGYTF	TGTGCCAGCAGCCAAGGGGGGCTATACGGCTACACCTTC
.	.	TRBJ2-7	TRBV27	CASSLSARGPYEQYF	TGTGCCAGCAGTTTATCGGCCAGGGGACCCTACGAGCAGTACTTC
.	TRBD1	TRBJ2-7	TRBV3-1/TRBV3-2	CASSQGQPYQQYF	TGTGCCAGCAGCCAGGGACAGCCGTACCAGCAGTACTTC
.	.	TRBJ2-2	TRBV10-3	CAITTGTNTGELFF	TGTGCCATCACGACAGGAACGAACACCGGGGAGCTGTTTTTT
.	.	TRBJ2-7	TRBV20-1	CSAPSSYEQYF	TGCAGTGCCCCTAGCTCCTACGAGCAGTACTTC
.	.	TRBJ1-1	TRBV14	CASSGRGTEAFF	TGTGCCAGCAGTGGGAGGGGCACTGAAGCTTTCTTT
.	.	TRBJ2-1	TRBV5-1	CASSLARAYNEQFF	TGCGCCAGCAGCTTGGCTCGGGCCTACAATGAGCAGTTCTTC
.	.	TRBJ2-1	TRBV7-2	CASSPSGKWNEQFF	TGTGCCAGCAGCCCATCGGGTAAGTGGAATGAGCAGTTCTTC
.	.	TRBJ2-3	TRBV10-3	CAISELGRNSDTQYF	TGTGCCATCAGTGAGTTGGGGCGGAATTCAGATACGCAGTATTTT
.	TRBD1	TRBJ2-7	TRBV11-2	CASSLRTGSSYEQYF	TGTGCCAGCAGCTTGAGGACAGGGAGCTCCTACGAGCAGTACTTC
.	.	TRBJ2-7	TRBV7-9	CASSLGPGEMGEQYF	TGTGCCAGCAGCTTAGGCCCAGGGGAGATGGGCGAGCAGTACTTC
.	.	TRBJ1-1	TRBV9	CASSGIRTEAFF	TGTGCCAGCAGCGGGATCAGGACTGAAGCTTTCTTT
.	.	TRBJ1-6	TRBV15	CATSRLKPGQLSPLHF	TGTGCCACCAGCAGATTAAAACCGGGACAATTATCACCCCTCCACTTT
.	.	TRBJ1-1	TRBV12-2	CASRLSLRGLNTEAFF	TGTGCAAGTCGCTTATCATTGAGGGGGCTGAACACTGAAGCTTTCTTT
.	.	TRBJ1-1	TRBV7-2	CASSLLGQNTEAFF	TGTGCCAGCAGCTTATTGGGACAGAACACTGAAGCTTTCTTT
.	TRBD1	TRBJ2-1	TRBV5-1	CASSSQGQIYNEQFF	TGCGCCAGCAGCTCCCAGGGACAGATCTACAATGAGCAGTTCTTC
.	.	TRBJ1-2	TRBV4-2	CASSRVSERDIYGYTF	TGTGCCAGCAGCCGAGTCTCAGAAAGGGACATTTATGGCTACACCTTC
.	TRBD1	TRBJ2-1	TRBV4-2	CASSQGDSELPYNEQFF	TGTGCCAGCAGCCAAGGGGACAGCGAGCTCCCATACAATGAGCAGTTCTTC
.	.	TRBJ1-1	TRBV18	CASSPRNTEAFF	TGTGCCAGCTCACCTCGTAACACTGAAGCTTTCTTT
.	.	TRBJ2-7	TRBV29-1	CSVENRPYEQYF	TGCAGCGTTGAAAACAGACCCTACGAGCAGTACTTC
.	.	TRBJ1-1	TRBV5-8	CASSLIKGGEPFF	TGTGCCAGCAGCTTGATTAAAGGCGGGGAACCTTTCTTT
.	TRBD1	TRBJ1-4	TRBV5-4	CASSYRGLDEKLFF	TGTGCCAGCAGCTACAGGGGGCTGGATGAAAAACTGTTTTTT
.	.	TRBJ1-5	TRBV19	CASTLRGGRQYSNQPQHF	TGTGCCAGTACCCTCCGGGGGGGTCGGCAATATAGCAATCAGCCCCAGCATTTT